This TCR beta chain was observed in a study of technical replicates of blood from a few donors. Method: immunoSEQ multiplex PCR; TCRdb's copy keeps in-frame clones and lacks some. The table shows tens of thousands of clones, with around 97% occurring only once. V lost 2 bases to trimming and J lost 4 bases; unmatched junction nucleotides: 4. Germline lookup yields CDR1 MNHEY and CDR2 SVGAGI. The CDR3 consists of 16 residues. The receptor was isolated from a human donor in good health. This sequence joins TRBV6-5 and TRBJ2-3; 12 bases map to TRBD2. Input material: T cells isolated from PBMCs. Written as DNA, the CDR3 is TGTGCCAGCAGTTACGTGCTAGCGGGAGGGTCAGATACGCAGTATTTT. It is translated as CASSYVLAGGSDTQYF.